This T cell receptor beta chain was obtained from a study of blood T cell repertoires in COVID-19. The authors' processing: Reference gene primer amplification in the assay estimated nucleated cell counts. Assay: immunoSEQ multiplex PCR; the TCRdb copy retains only in-frame clones and omits some. V and J calls and clone size are those listed in that table; D and trimming were worked out from the DNA. The sample lists around 160,000 clones, 86% occurring once. The length of the CDR3 is 15 residues. The J segment lost 7 bases and the V segment lost 4 bases, leaving 12 bases of the junction unmatched. CDR1 is SGHTA, CDR2 FQGNSA, per germline.

This chain joins TRBV7-2 and TRBJ2-7; 8 bases map to TRBD2. The origin of this receptor is a man in his 60s with acute or convalescent COVID-19. What was sequenced was peripheral blood. CDR3 region: CASSSGLGGGGEQYF. Written as DNA, the CDR3 is TGTGCCAGCAGCTCGGGACTAGGGGGTGGCGGAGAGCAGTACTTC.